This T cell receptor (beta chain) appears in the sequencing data of a study of T cell responses to AZD1222 COVID-19 vaccine (dated by TCRdb to the early 2020s). Regarding the research as a whole: AZD1222 recipients given second doses at about 4 weeks or at about 12 weeks were pooled, since spike-specific TCR depth and breadth were not found to differ between the two schedules. A total of about 240 trial participants underwent TCR sequencing, of whom about 210 received two doses of AZD1222 and about 25 received two doses of the MenACWY control vaccine. Enrollment into the trials was organized by age into subgroups of 18-55, 56-69 and 70-plus years, and those subgroups contained roughly 150, 30 and 60 TCR-sequenced participants, respectively.

This specimen's time point label, interpreted: baseline before first vaccination. Vaccinee samples came from UK trials COV001 and COV002, including a single-blind randomized controlled phase 2/3 trial of AZD1222 (ChAdOx1 nCoV-19) in healthy adults. For TCRbeta chain sequencing, PBMC samples from trial participants were taken at day 0 and at day 28 after the second dose. The CDR3 regions of human TCRbeta chains were subjected to immunosequencing. From the authors' description of their analysis: Repertoire TCRs were matched against a reference library of SARS-CoV-2-specific TCRs generated with the MIRA antigen-specificity platform. Breadth was defined as the fraction of unique TCRs that were SARS-CoV-2-associated, and depth was defined as the fraction of total T cells that were SARS-CoV-2-associated. Using the MIRA data, each spike-specific TCR was mapped to the spike region that the TCR reacts to and placed in a CD4 or CD8 class. Log10-transformed breadth and depth values were compared by one-way ANOVA with Sidak's multiple comparisons tests. TCRdb provides this immuneACCESS table in a form limited to in-frame rearrangements. Some clones are lacking; in checked studies, under half of them reflect an unresolved V gene, and why the rest are absent is not known. V and J calls and clone size follow that table, whereas D and trimming were derived from the DNA. In this sample the table shows roughly 150,000 clones, more than 85% of which occur a single time. About 4.2% of the sample is in the top ten clones.

A note on this clone: Its antigen is still unknown. Nothing much larger sits one base from this clone, and base qualities are not available.

From cysteine to phenylalanine, the CDR3 is 16 amino acids long. Only CDR3 DNA is held: 48 bases, read in frame from base 1. The junction shows trimming of 1 base on V and 3 bases on J, and the gene matches do not reach 9 bases of it. From a lookup of the germline V gene, CDR1 and CDR2 are SGHVS and FNYEAQ. The paper's findings and limits, for the study overall: CD4 TCRs associated with the vaccine covered the entire spike protein, and the dominant responses were in regions 160-218 and 743-854. Because no day 14 peak-response samples were available, the repertoires could be characterized only after the peak T cell response. Participants were mostly white British, with more females than males. The authors suggested clonal diversity may have been underestimated. A significant rise in spike-specific TCR breadth and depth was observed after two AZD1222 doses relative to day 0 and relative to MenACWY recipients. Reportedly, close to half of the unique spike-specific TCRs recognized epitopes lying outside the regions that are mutated in the B.1.351 and B.1.1.7 variants. Conclusions about previously exposed vaccinees are limited, since just 5 or 6 AZD1222 recipients were seropositive for SARS-CoV-2 at baseline. In the small 56-69-year group, the increase in depth fell short of significance, most likely because of low power.

This TCR came from an adult in good health. The sequences come from peripheral blood, collected on day 0 of AZD1222 vaccination. The rearranged segments are TRBV7-6 and TRBJ2-7, with 7 junctional bases fitting TRBD2. The DNA sequence is given as TGTGCCAGCAGCTTAGAAGCGGGATCCCCAGTCTACGAGCAGTACTTC. It translates as CASSLEAGSPVYEQYF.